Each of the 4 T cell receptor beta chains below was sequenced from the same sample in a study of cytomegalovirus exposure and HLA in healthy donors (dated by TCRdb to 2016 to 2017). Receptor libraries were prepared by the immunoSEQ multiplex PCR assay. The multiplex PCR relied on a mix of 60 forward primers for TCR Vbeta segments and 13 reverse primers for TCR Jbeta segments. TCRdb limited this immuneACCESS table to in-frame rearrangements with V and J called. A share of clones is missing; checked studies link under half to unresolved V genes, and the rest is unexplained. The sample has 150,000 to 200,000 clones on record, 81% of them singletons. The ten largest account for under 2% of the sample. The sample taken for sequencing was PBMCs. The receptors were gathered from a woman aged 18-35 years in good health and CMV-seronegative.

The chain is built from TRBV14 and TRBJ2-5; 8 bases agree with TRBD2. In germline, CDR1 is SGHDN, CDR2 FVKESK. CDR3 length: 17 amino acids. The trim removed 1 base at V and 2 bases at J, leaving 9 bases unmatched. The CDR3 DNA follows: TGTGCCAGCAGCCAAGTTCGGCAGCGGGGGATGCAAGAGACCCAGTACTTC. It yields the protein CASSQVRQRGMQETQYF.

The chain recombines TRBV6-6 with TRBJ2-1; weak D call: TRBD1 (5 bases). CDR3 length equals 14 residues. V lost 8 bases to trimming and J lost 5 bases, with 16 bases between them. Germline-derived CDR1 and CDR2 are MNHNY and SVGAGI (reference sequence). CDR3 nucleotides: TGTGCCAGCCTCGACAGCCAAGTAAACAATGAGCAGTTCTTC. Translating it yields CASLDSQVNNEQFF.

V usage is TRBV10-3 and J usage is TRBJ2-3, with 9 bases aligning to TRBD1. CDR3 size: 18 residues. V gave up 0 bases and J gave up 3 bases; unmatched junction bases: 10. The germline CDR1 and CDR2 sequences are ENHRY and SYGVKD. CDR3 protein: CAISESSEQGARTDTQYF. In DNA, the CDR3 is TGTGCCATCAGTGAGTCGTCGGAACAGGGGGCGAGGACAGATACGCAGTATTTT.

The V call is TRBV28, the J call TRBJ1-3; 7 positions agree with TRBD1. With 2 bases clipped from V and 4 bases from J, the junction kept 5 bases outside the gene matches. Germline V gene sequence: CDR1 MDHEN, CDR2 SYDVKM. The CDR3 has 15 residues. This CDR3 is CASSLTTGLGNTIYF. The CDR3 DNA sequence: TGTGCCAGCAGTTTAACGACAGGGCTCGGAAACACCATATATTTT. Drawing the rest from reference TRBV28 and TRBJ1-3, the complete variable domain is DVKVTQSSRYLVKRTGEKVFLECVQDMDHENMFWYRQDPGLGLRLIYFSYDVKMKEKGDIPEGYSVSREKKERFSLILESASTNQTSMYLCASSLTTGLGNTIYFGEGSWLTVV.